This TCR beta chain is drawn from a study of blood T cell repertoires in COVID-19. Whole-study context: The analysed material was cDNA or gDNA that came from T cells, B-cell-depleted T cells, or PBMCs.

During active infection, Seattle patients enrolled and were then monitored through disease. Authors' processing steps: Estimation of nucleated cell counts relied on the amplification of reference gene primers. Libraries were prepared by immunoSEQ multiplex PCR; TCRdb keeps only in-frame clonotypes and omits some of them. Clonal size and the V and J genes are those of that table, whereas D and trimming came from the DNA. The table shows some 160,000 clones, with approximately 84% occurring only once. V dropped 0 bases and J dropped 5 bases, with 17 bases sitting between them. This CDR3 region has 18 residues. Germline V gene data show CDR1 as LGHNA and CDR2 as YNFKEQ.

The genes are TRBV4-2 and TRBJ1-6; D may be TRBD1 (5 bases). Sequencing was carried out using peripheral blood. The TCR comes from a woman at least 80 years old with COVID-19, enrolled during active disease. The CDR3 nucleotides are TGTGCCAGCAGCCAAGATTTTGGCGAAGGGGCTGATAATTCACCCCTCCACTTT. Translated: CASSQDFGEGADNSPLHF.